The next 27 T cell receptor beta chains were all read from a single sample in a study of Ad26.COV2.S vaccination and SARS-CoV-2 variants. TCRdb's copy holds only in-frame clones and misses some; the assay was immunoSEQ multiplex PCR. The data hold roughly 700,000 clones, with roughly nine tenths observed a single time. Treatment specified: some 20 received Ad26.COV2.S at low or high dose, single or two shots; 5 received placebo; per-sample allocation not given. The samples were gathered on day 63 after the first injection of vaccine or placebo. This material consisted of peripheral blood, taken in a trial of Ad26.COV2.S vaccine versus placebo. The receptor source for this set is a person between 18 and 65 years old who received the Ad26.COV2.S COVID-19 vaccine or a placebo.

The chain employs TRBV19 and TRBJ2-2; weak D call: TRBD2 (5 bases). V was trimmed by 4 bases and J by 4 bases, leaving 10 bases between them. CDR1 LNHDA and CDR2 SQIVND come from the germline V gene (reference sequence). This CDR3 is built from 14 residues. The CDR3 coding sequence is TGTGCCAGTAGTAGGTGGACTGCCACCGGGGAGCTGTTTTTT. Translating gives CASSRWTATGELFF.

The chain joins TRBV3-1 (or the pseudogene TRBV3-2) to TRBJ1-2; D gene uncertain. V dropped 0 bases and J dropped 7 bases, with 9 bases sitting between them. Per germline, CDR1 LGHDT and CDR2 YNNKEL (reference sequence). This CDR3 has 13 residues. CDR3 sequence (DNA): TGTGCCAGCAGCCAAGACAGACCGTTTGGCTACACCTTC. It codes for CASSQDRPFGYTF.

This clone was seen a handful of times. This chain connects TRBV6-1 to TRBJ1-5, with a possible D match to TRBD1 (5 bases). Germline V lookup: CDR1 MNHNS, CDR2 SASEGT. CDR3 length equals 16 residues. Trimming took 2 bases from V and 0 from J, leaving 11 bases between them. This chain's CDR3 is CASSEYDSRSNQPQHF. The DNA of the CDR3 is TGTGCCAGCAGTGAATATGACAGTCGTAGCAATCAGCCCCAGCATTTT.

Of note for this clone: This same CDR3 is encoded by further DNA sequences in the sample. This rearrangement joins TRBV27 to TRBJ2-5; D unclear. CDR3 length: 11 residues. Between the trimmed V and J ends, which lost 2 bases and 4 bases, there was a span of 2 bases. CDR1 MNHEY and CDR2 SMNVEV come from the germline V gene (reference sequence). This CDR3 is CASSLGETQYF. The CDR3 DNA is TGTGCCAGCAGTTTAGGAGAGACCCAGTACTTC.

The chain joins TRBV3-1 (or the pseudogene TRBV3-2) to TRBJ2-7; TRBD1 agrees at 10 bases. Germline CDR1 and CDR2: LGHDT and YNNKEL (reference sequence). V lost 3 bases to trimming and J lost 7 bases; unmatched junction nucleotides: 6. This CDR3 is built from 14 residues. CDR3 residues: CASSQWTGGDEQYF. The CDR3 DNA reads TGTGCCAGCAGCCAGTGGACAGGGGGGGATGAGCAGTACTTC.

This rearrangement joins TRBV3-1 (or the pseudogene TRBV3-2) to TRBJ2-1; 9 positions match TRBD2. J was trimmed by 7 bases and V by 6 bases; bases with no gene match: 10. CDR3 length equals 15 residues. The germline CDR1 and CDR2 sequences are LGHDT and YNNKEL (reference sequence). CDR3 DNA: TGTGCCAGCAGTTTTACTAGCGGGCCGGGGAATGAGCAGTTCTTC. This translates into CASSFTSGPGNEQFF.

The chain couples TRBV2 to TRBJ2-3, with TRBD2 identical over 8 bases. V dropped 6 bases and J dropped 2; count of bases not matched to a gene: 10. CDR1 and CDR2 from the germline V gene are SNHLY and FYNNEI. The CDR3 has 16 residues. The CDR3 loop reads CASSPLAAATTDTQYF. DNA of the CDR3: TGTGCCAGCAGCCCACTAGCGGCCGCGACCACAGATACGCAGTATTTT.

V gene TRBV9 combines with J gene TRBJ1-1; D perhaps matches TRBD1 (6 bases). The CDR3 has 15 amino acids. Germline values: CDR1 SGDLS, CDR2 YYNGEE. V was clipped by 0 bases and J by 3 bases, with 12 bases between them. This chain's CDR3 is CASSVVGGGDTEAFF. CDR3 DNA: TGTGCCAGCAGCGTAGTAGGAGGGGGTGACACTGAAGCTTTCTTT.

The chain uses TRBV27 and TRBJ1-5; D is uncertain. Germline assignment: CDR1 MNHEY and CDR2 SMNVEV (reference sequence). Trimming took 4 bases from V and 1 from J, leaving 8 bases between them. CDR3 length: 14 amino acids. CDR3 sequence: CASSSHLSNQPQHF. Here the CDR3 DNA reads TGTGCCAGCAGTTCACACCTCAGCAATCAGCCCCAGCATTTT.

This sequence joins TRBV27 and TRBJ2-1, with TRBD2 matching 7 bases. The germline gives CDR1 MNHEY, CDR2 SMNVEV (reference sequence). There are 13 residues in the CDR3. Trimming at V came to 3 bases and at J to 8 bases, leaving 4 bases not matched to a gene. The CDR3 loop reads CASSFLTSDEQFF. The CDR3 DNA sequence: TGTGCCAGCAGTTTCCTTACTAGCGATGAGCAGTTCTTC.

CDR3 protein: CASSGILGNYGYTF. The CDR3 DNA is TGTGCCAGCAGTGGGATCCTCGGTAACTATGGCTACACCTTC. The chain carries TRBV2 and TRBJ1-2, with D unresolved. Germline-derived CDR1 and CDR2 are SNHLY and FYNNEI. The V end was cut by 4 bases, the J end by 1 base, with 10 bases between. The CDR3 has 14 amino acids.

The rearrangement uses TRBV5-6 and TRBJ1-4; 8 positions agree with TRBD1. Losses at the gene ends were 2 bases for V and 5 bases for J; bases not matched to a gene: 5. Germline CDR1 reads SGHDT; CDR2 reads YYEEEE. The CDR3 is 15 amino acids. The CDR3 loop is CASSLHRDRNEKLFF. The DNA of the CDR3 is TGTGCCAGCAGCTTACACCGGGACAGGAATGAAAAACTGTTTTTT.

The chain employs TRBV18 and TRBJ1-4; D unresolved. The germline gives CDR1 KGHSH, CDR2 LQKENI. V lost 5 bases and J 7 bases, leaving 23 bases between the germline ends. There are 17 residues in the CDR3. The CDR3: CASSATTIKAYGEKLFF. CDR3 in DNA: TGTGCCAGCTCAGCAACAACCATTAAAGCATATGGTGAAAAACTGTTTTTT.

This clone was observed a single time. This chain uses TRBV5-1 with TRBJ1-1; D gene uncertain. The CDR3 sequence is 14 residues long. Per germline, CDR1 SGHRS and CDR2 YFSETQ. V was clipped by 0 bases and J by 3 bases, with 9 bases between them. CDR3 coding DNA: TGCGCCAGCAGCTTGGGAGTGTCCGACACTGAAGCTTTCTTT. Its protein is CASSLGVSDTEAFF.

The chain carries TRBV2 and TRBJ2-6, with D perhaps TRBD1 or TRBD2 (6 bases each). Deletions cut 8 bases from V and 10 bases from J, with 15 bases between. CDR1 SNHLY and CDR2 FYNNEI come from the germline V gene. This CDR3 has 13 amino acids. DNA of the CDR3: TGTGCCAGCTTCGGGGGACAAAGTAACGTCCTGACTTTC. Amino acid sequence: CASFGGQSNVLTF.

V usage is TRBV7-2 and J usage is TRBJ2-3, with 7 positions matching TRBD2. The CDR3 is made up of 17 amino acids. V dropped 1 base and J dropped 2; count of bases not matched to a gene: 9. Germline values: CDR1 SGHTA, CDR2 FQGNSA. Here the CDR3 reads CASSLVRRERITDTQYF. The CDR3 bases are TGTGCCAGCAGCTTAGTACGGCGGGAGAGAATCACAGATACGCAGTATTTT. The variable domain in full, completed from reference TRBV7-2 and TRBJ2-3, reads GAGVSQSPSNKVTEKGKDVELRCDPISGHTALYWYRQSLGQGLEFLIYFQGNSAPDKSGLPSDRFSAERTGGSVSTLTIQRTQQEDSAVYLCASSLVRRERITDTQYFGPGTRLTVL.

This chain connects TRBV9 to TRBJ1-1; a weak D match, TRBD1 (5 bases). The CDR3 is 15 residues long. Trimming stripped 5 bases from V and 4 bases from J, with 18 bases between. Germline V gives CDR1 SGDLS, CDR2 YYNGEE. CDR3: CASRSYGGDGTEAFF. The CDR3 coding sequence is TGTGCCAGCAGGTCTTACGGGGGGGACGGCACTGAAGCTTTCTTT.

This chain joins TRBV18 and TRBJ1-2; no clear D gene. Germline assignment: CDR1 KGHSH and CDR2 LQKENI. The CDR3 extends over 14 amino acids. V shed 1 base and J shed 4 bases, with 10 bases lying between them. The CDR3 here is CASSPLEEPYGYTF. The CDR3 DNA reads as TGTGCCAGCTCACCACTGGAGGAACCCTATGGCTACACCTTC.

The chain employs TRBV27 and TRBJ2-3; possibly TRBD1 or TRBD2 for D (5 bases each). The CDR3 length is 14 residues. Germline V lookup: CDR1 MNHEY, CDR2 SMNVEV (reference sequence). The ends were cut back, 2 bases at V and 5 bases at J, with 11 bases in the middle. CDR3 region: CASSLRDVRDTQYF. DNA of the CDR3: TGTGCCAGCAGTTTACGGGACGTCAGAGATACGCAGTATTTT.

The CDR3 here is CASSLRTGQRNTIYF. The CDR3 DNA is TGTGCCAGCAGCTTGCGGACAGGGCAGAGAAACACCATATATTTT. V is TRBV7-2 and J is TRBJ1-3; 8 positions match TRBD1. This CDR3 has 15 amino acids. In germline, CDR1 is SGHTA, CDR2 FQGNSA. With V trimmed by 3 bases and J by 5 bases, 6 bases remained unmatched.

V and J are TRBV9 and TRBJ2-6, with D unresolved. There are 16 residues in the CDR3. V lost 0 bases to trimming and J lost 2 bases, with 9 bases between them. The germline V gene has CDR1 SGDLS and CDR2 YYNGEE. The chain's CDR3 is CASSVGPWAGANVLTF. The CDR3 bases are TGTGCCAGCAGCGTAGGACCGTGGGCTGGGGCCAACGTCCTGACTTTC.

A single count supports this clone. The V call is TRBV7-2, the J call TRBJ1-1, with D unresolved. V gave up 7 bases and J gave up 0 bases, with 9 bases separating them. This CDR3 comprises 13 residues. Germline loops: CDR1 SGHTA, CDR2 FQGNSA. DNA for the CDR3: TGTGCCAGCAAAAAGGACGTGAACACTGAAGCTTTCTTT. Translating it yields CASKKDVNTEAFF.

The chain recombines TRBV9 with TRBJ2-7, with TRBD2 identical over 11 bases. The germline V gene has CDR1 SGDLS and CDR2 YYNGEE. V trimming: 2 bases; J trimming: 6 bases; junction bases outside the gene matches: 7. The CDR3 totals 15 residues. The CDR3 sequence: CASSVGSGGAFEQYF. The DNA of the CDR3 is TGTGCCAGCAGCGTCGGTAGCGGGGGGGCTTTCGAGCAGTACTTC.

The chain combines TRBV19 with TRBJ2-1; TRBD2 matches 14 bases. Looked up from germline, CDR1 is LNHDA and CDR2 is SQIVND (reference sequence). This CDR3 is 18 amino acids long. V was clipped by 5 bases and J by 4 bases; unmatched bases: 10. DNA of the CDR3: TGTGCCAGTAGTGCTAGACTAGCGGGAGGGCCTCAATACAATGAGCAGTTCTTC. It is translated as CASSARLAGGPQYNEQFF.

CDR3 residues: CASSLAGGETQYF. CDR3 DNA sequence: TGTGCCAGCAGCTTGGCCGGGGGGGAGACCCAGTACTTC. V gene TRBV5-5 combines with J gene TRBJ2-5; 7 bases line up with TRBD2. Germline CDR1 SGHKS, CDR2 YYEKEE (reference sequence). The V gene end was trimmed by 0 bases and the J gene end by 5 bases; junction bases not matched to a gene: 1. The CDR3 length is 13 residues.

This chain links TRBV2 with TRBJ2-4, with no clear D. There are 12 residues in the CDR3. Germline CDR1 reads SNHLY; CDR2 reads FYNNEI. V was shortened by 6 bases and J by 6 bases, with 9 bases between the two germline ends. The CDR3 loop is CASSVGGNIQYF. In DNA form, the CDR3 reads TGTGCCAGCAGCGTGGGCGGAAACATTCAGTACTTC.

In this sample, this clone turned up once. V is TRBV11-3 and J is TRBJ2-7; 8 bases fit TRBD1. The CDR3 extends over 15 amino acids. With 5 bases clipped from V and 1 base from J, the junction kept 7 bases outside the gene matches. Germline assignment: CDR1 SGHNT and CDR2 YENEEA. The CDR3 reads CASSPRQGPSYEQYF. The CDR3 DNA follows: TGTGCCAGCAGCCCACGACAGGGGCCTTCCTACGAGCAGTACTTC. The full variable domain, with the rest looked up from reference TRBV11-3 and TRBJ2-7, is EAGVVQSPRYKIIEKKQPVAFWCNPISGHNTLYWYLQNLGQGPELLIRYENEEAVDDSQLPKDRFSAERLKGVDSTLKIQPAELGDSAVYLCASSPRQGPSYEQYFGPGTRLTVT.